A selection of T cell receptor beta chains follows, all from one sample in a study of T-cell reconstitution after alpha-beta-depleted transplantation in children. TCRdb analysed the PCR reads with MiXCR anew, one entry per CDR3 protein. The repertoire consists of tens of thousands of distinct CDR3 sequences, with 6.4% occurring once and the leading ten covering 25% to 30%. The sample consisted of peripheral blood, taken 60 days after TCRalphabeta/CD19-depleted stem cell transplant. The source of these receptors is a child younger than two who had a stem cell transplant for acute myeloid leukemia, so the T cells may come from the graft donor. Both conserved end residues are part of each CDR3. The order of the fields is D gene, clone size, J gene, V gene, CDR3 DNA, CDR3 protein. D genes are given only for firm matches. Clone sizes are given selectively: once, few, many, or a class where the clone is expanded.

TRBD2 many TRBJ2-3 TRBV5-4 TGTGCCAGCAGCTTGGGTACTTTGGGACTAGCGGGAGCCACAGATACGCAGTATTTT CASSLGTLGLAGATDTQYF
TRBD2 many TRBJ2-2 TRBV24-1 TGTGCCACCGAGCGGGAGTTCACCGGGGAGCTGTTTTTT CATEREFTGELFF
TRBD1 many TRBJ2-7 TRBV11-1 TGTGCCAGCAGCCGAGCCCGCGGACAGGGGAAATTCCACTACGAGCAGTACTTC CASSRARGQGKFHYEQYF
. . TRBJ2-5 TRBV6-4 TGTGCCAGCAGTGACGGAGGCAGAGAGACCCAGTACTTC CASSDGGRETQYF
. many TRBJ2-2 TRBV28 TGTGCCAGCTTCATACAGGGTGGGCTGTTTTTT CASFIQGGLFF
. many TRBJ2-1 TRBV5-1 TGCGCCAGCAGCACTCACTCGGGGATCGGTGAGCAGTTCTTC CASSTHSGIGEQFF
. many TRBJ1-6 TRBV5-1 TGCGCCAGCAGCTTTTCGGACTATAATTCACCCCTCCACTTT CASSFSDYNSPLHF
. . TRBJ1-2 TRBV27 TGTGCCAGCAGTTTACAGGGCGACTATGGCTACACCTTC CASSLQGDYGYTF
. many TRBJ2-3 TRBV6-1 TGTGCCAGCAGTGAAGCGCTTCAGGATACGCAGTATTTT CASSEALQDTQYF
TRBD1 medium-sized TRBJ1-2 TRBV4-1 TGCGCCAGCAGCCAAGACTACGACAGGGGGGTTCTTTATGGCTACACCTTC CASSQDYDRGVLYGYTF
. many TRBJ2-5 TRBV12-3/TRBV12-4 TGTGCCAGCAGTCCGGGGTTTTGGGAGACCCAGTACTTC CASSPGFWETQYF
. many TRBJ2-5 TRBV7-3 TGTGCCAGCAGCATCGGACAGAGGATTGGAGAGACCCAGTACTTC CASSIGQRIGETQYF
. many TRBJ1-5 TRBV9 TGTGCCAGCAGCGCCTCGGGCCTATTAAATCAGCCCCAGCATTTT CASSASGLLNQPQHF
. many TRBJ2-2 TRBV24-1 TGTGCCACCAGTGATTTACGCCGGGCCGGGAGCGGGGAGCTGTTTTTT CATSDLRRAGSGELFF
TRBD2 many TRBJ2-7 TRBV5-1 TGCGCCAGCAGCTTGGTTTACTCCGGGGGAGGGGCCTACGAGCAGTACTTC CASSLVYSGGGAYEQYF
. few TRBJ1-1 TRBV28 TGTGCCAGCTGGAACACTGAAGCTTTCTTT CASWNTEAFF
. . TRBJ1-2 TRBV12-2 TGTGCAAGTCGCTGGACACCTACCTATGGCTACACCTTC CASRWTPTYGYTF
TRBD1 many TRBJ2-3 TRBV11-2 TGTGCCAGCAGCTCGACAGGGGTCACTACTTTTTCTAGCACAGATACGCAGTATTTT CASSSTGVTTFSSTDTQYF
. many TRBJ2-1 TRBV4-3 TGCGCCAGCAGCCGCTTCCTCGGGATTGAGCAGTTCTTC CASSRFLGIEQFF
. many TRBJ1-1 TRBV11-2 TGTGCCAGCAGCTTGGAAAACACTGAAGCTTTCTTT CASSLENTEAFF
. . TRBJ2-7 TRBV12-3/TRBV12-4 TGTGCCAGCAGCCGACAGGAGTTGTACGAGCAGTACTTC CASSRQELYEQYF
. few TRBJ1-1 TRBV30 TGTGCCTGGGCTTGGGATACTGAACTGGCTGAAGCTTTCTTT CAWAWDTELAEAFF
TRBD1 many TRBJ2-6 TRBV24-1 TGTGCCACCAGGCCGGGACAGGGTTACTCTGGGGCCAACGTCCTGACTTTC CATRPGQGYSGANVLTF
TRBD2 many TRBJ2-1 TRBV7-3 TGTGCCAGCAGCTTAACGAGCGGGAGGGTCAATGAGCAGTTCTTC CASSLTSGRVNEQFF
TRBD1 many TRBJ2-1 TRBV10-3 TGTGCCATCAGTACTCCTTGGGGACAGGGAATGGACGCCGGGTCCTACAATGAGCAGTTCTTC CAISTPWGQGMDAGSYNEQFF
. many TRBJ1-2 TRBV29-1 TGCAGCGTTGAAAAGGAGAGGGGGGTAGGAGGCTACACCTTC CSVEKERGVGGYTF
. many TRBJ2-5 TRBV12-3/TRBV12-4 TGTGCCAGCAGTTTAGGGTCGCACGTAAAGTTC CASSLGSHVKF
. many TRBJ2-7 TRBV6-2/TRBV6-3 TGTGCCAGCAGTTACCGCGAGGTAGCGACCACCTACGAGCAGTACTTC CASSYREVATTYEQYF
TRBD1 many TRBJ2-7 TRBV7-9 TGTGCCAGCAGCCCATTCCGGAACAGGGGTTACGAGCAGTACTTC CASSPFRNRGYEQYF
TRBD2 many TRBJ2-1 TRBV11-2 TGTGCCAGCAGCTTATTACTAGCGGGGGGGCTGTCTTCCTACAATGAGCAGTTCTTC CASSLLLAGGLSSYNEQFF
TRBD1 many TRBJ2-7 TRBV20-1 TGCAGTGCCCGCCGGGACAGGGGGCTCGAGCAGTACTTC CSARRDRGLEQYF
. many TRBJ1-5 TRBV9 TGTGCCAGCAGCGGGACATCTAATCAGCCCCAGCATTTT CASSGTSNQPQHF
. medium-sized TRBJ2-7 TRBV7-2 TGTGCCAGCAGCTTAGGCAGGTCAGCCTACGAGCAGTACTTC CASSLGRSAYEQYF
. few TRBJ1-2 TRBV29-1 TGCAGCGTTGAAGGTTCTCCCGGGCCAGGGGCGGATGGCTACACCTTC CSVEGSPGPGADGYTF
TRBD2 many TRBJ2-3 TRBV27 TGTGCCAGCAGTTCTATAAAGGCGGGGGGGCTCAGCACAGATACGCAGTATTTT CASSSIKAGGLSTDTQYF
. many TRBJ2-3 TRBV29-1 TGCAGCGTTGAAGGGCGGGTCTCAGATACGCAGTATTTT CSVEGRVSDTQYF
TRBD1 many TRBJ1-1 TRBV29-1 TGCAGCACCTGCCGGGACAGGGGGCAAGCTTTCTTT CSTCRDRGQAFF
TRBD1 many TRBJ1-1 TRBV30 TGTGCCTGGAGGGACAGGGTGAACACTGAAGCTTTCTTT CAWRDRVNTEAFF
. many TRBJ2-7 TRBV18 TGTGCCAGCTCACTGCACACCCACTACGAGCAGTACTTC CASSLHTHYEQYF
. . TRBJ2-3 TRBV3-1 TGTGCCAGCAGCTCAATGGGGACAGATACGCAGTATTTT CASSSMGTDTQYF
. . TRBJ2-2 TRBV6-2/TRBV6-3 TGTGCCAGCACCCTTGGAGGCTTGGGGGAGCTGTTTTTT CASTLGGLGELFF
. many TRBJ2-2 TRBV12-3/TRBV12-4 TGTGCCAGCAGCGGGACATCCACCGGGGAGCTGTTTTTT CASSGTSTGELFF
. many TRBJ1-1 TRBV4-2 TGTGCCAGCAGCCAAGAAGCGGTTAACACTGAAGCTTTCTTT CASSQEAVNTEAFF
. many TRBJ2-7 TRBV5-6 TGTGCCAGCAGCCTATTGACAGGCTCCTACGAGCAGTACTTC CASSLLTGSYEQYF
TRBD1 many TRBJ2-7 TRBV20-1 TGCAGTGCTAGAGATCCCCCCGCAGGGGGCTACGAGCAGTACTTC CSARDPPAGGYEQYF
TRBD2 many TRBJ2-1 TRBV12-3/TRBV12-4 TGTGCCAGCAGTTTTGGTCCTCTAGCGGACAATGAGCAGTTCTTC CASSFGPLADNEQFF
. . TRBJ2-5 TRBV6-1 TGTGCCAGCAGTGAAAGTAAACGACTGAAAGAGACCCAGTACTTC CASSESKRLKETQYF
TRBD2 many TRBJ2-7 TRBV12-3/TRBV12-4 TGTGCCAGCAGCGGGACTAGCGGGAGGGCTTACGAGCAGTACTTC CASSGTSGRAYEQYF
. many TRBJ1-5 TRBV12-3/TRBV12-4 TGTGCCAGCGGCCAGGGGAATCAGCCCCAGCATTTT CASGQGNQPQHF
. many TRBJ2-1 TRBV12-3/TRBV12-4 TGTGCCAGCAGTTCTCCGCGTGAGCAGTTCTTC CASSSPREQFF
. many TRBJ1-5 TRBV29-1 TGCACCCCAAACGGGGGTAGCAATCAGCCCCAGCATTTT CTPNGGSNQPQHF
TRBD1 many TRBJ2-7 TRBV10-3 TGTGTCACGACAGGGGGCCTCTTCTACGAGCAGTACTTC CVTTGGLFYEQYF
TRBD2 many TRBJ2-1 TRBV5-6 TGTGCCAGCAGACATTGGACTAGCGGGGGAAGCTCCTACAATGAGCAGTTCTTC CASRHWTSGGSSYNEQFF
TRBD1 many TRBJ2-6 TRBV5-1 TGCGCCAGCAGCTTACAGGGGCCAGGCTCTGGGGCCAACGTCCTGACTTTC CASSLQGPGSGANVLTF
TRBD2 many TRBJ2-2 TRBV29-1 TGCAGCGTCACTAGCGGAAGAACCGGGGAGCTGTTTTTT CSVTSGRTGELFF